Sequencing of this T cell receptor beta chain was carried out in a study of control samples from healthy donors and cancer patients. Turning to this clone: This sample also contains other DNA sequences that code for the same CDR3.

Sequencing was performed with immunoSEQ multiplex PCR; in TCRdb, only in-frame clones are kept and a portion is missing. The table has approximately 160,000 clones, 90% to 95% seen once. Sequenced sample: blood. The clonotype comes from a woman under 40 in good health.

CDR3 DNA: TGTGCCAGCAGCCAAGATTCAGACAGGGGCGCGTATGAAAAACTGTTTTTT. Translating gives CASSQDSDRGAYEKLFF. V is TRBV3-1 (or the pseudogene TRBV3-2) and J is TRBJ1-4, with 8 positions matching TRBD1. There are 17 residues in the CDR3. V dropped 0 bases and J dropped 6; count of bases not matched to a gene: 9. Looked up from germline, CDR1 is LGHDT and CDR2 is YNNKEL (reference sequence).